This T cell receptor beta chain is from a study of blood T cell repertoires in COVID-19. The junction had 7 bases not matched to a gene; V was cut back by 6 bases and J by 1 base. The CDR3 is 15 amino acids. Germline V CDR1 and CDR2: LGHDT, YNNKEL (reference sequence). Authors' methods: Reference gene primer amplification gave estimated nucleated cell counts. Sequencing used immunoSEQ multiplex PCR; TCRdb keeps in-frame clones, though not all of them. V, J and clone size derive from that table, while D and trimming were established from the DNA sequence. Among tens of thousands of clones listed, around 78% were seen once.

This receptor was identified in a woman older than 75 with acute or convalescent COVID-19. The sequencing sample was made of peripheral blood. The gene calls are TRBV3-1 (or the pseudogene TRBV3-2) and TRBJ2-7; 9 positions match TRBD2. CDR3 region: CASSQASGTSYEQYF. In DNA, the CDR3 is TGTGCCAGCAGTCAGGCTAGCGGGACTTCCTACGAGCAGTACTTC.